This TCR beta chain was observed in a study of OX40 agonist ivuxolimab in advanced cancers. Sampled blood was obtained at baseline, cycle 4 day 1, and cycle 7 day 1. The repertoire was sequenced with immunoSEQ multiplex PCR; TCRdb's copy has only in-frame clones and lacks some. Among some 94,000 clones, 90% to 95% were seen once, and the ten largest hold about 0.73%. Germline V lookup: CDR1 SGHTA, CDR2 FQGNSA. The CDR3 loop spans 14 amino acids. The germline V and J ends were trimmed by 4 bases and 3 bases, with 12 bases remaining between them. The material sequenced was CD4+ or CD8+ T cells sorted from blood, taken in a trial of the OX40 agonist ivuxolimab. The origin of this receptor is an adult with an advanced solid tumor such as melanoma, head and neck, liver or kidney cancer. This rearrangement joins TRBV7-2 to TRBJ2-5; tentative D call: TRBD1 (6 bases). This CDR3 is CASSSKGHKETQYF. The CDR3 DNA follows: TGTGCCAGCAGCTCCAAGGGACATAAAGAGACCCAGTACTTC.